This T cell receptor beta chain is from a study of long-term antiretroviral therapy in people with HIV (dated by TCRdb to the early 2020s). Context from the whole study: The earliest samples were collected approximately a decade before the 2015 WHO recommendation for immediate ART, a period when ART was typically delayed until CD4 counts fell. This retrospective serial study examined whether starting ART and sustained HIV suppression were associated with changes in the composition and diversity of the TRB repertoire in peripheral blood. The cohort contributed roughly 190 cryopreserved PBMC samples from fewer than 35 adults with confirmed HIV infection, collected serially over a mean of 6 years (range 1-12). Of the approximately 28 participants with HIV, about a dozen were female. No cross-contamination during QIAcube processing was seen in test extractions of a monoclonal T-cell line run alongside 33 polyclonal samples. On the study overall, not on this receptor specifically: Because PBMC availability was limited, only the TCR beta chain was sequenced, with no alpha chain pairing. Compared with controls, HIV repertoires had narrower CDR3 length ranges, and the network structure pointed to an antigen-experienced repertoire that shifted only slightly toward naive after ART. Inferences about post-ART repertoire changes are limited because no data were available on ART adherence, viral resistance or therapy changes. Because pre-ART samples had limited cell numbers, profiling was done on unsorted PBMC rather than on sorted CD4+ and CD8+ T cells. Starting ART was linked to a significant rise in TRB diversity, yet even with long-term ART the diversity remained significantly lower than in transplant donor controls. The repertoire was dominated across all time points by expanded TRB clones identified before ART initiation, although this dominance was seen to fluctuate and to decrease in many PLHIV after ART. The samples span the years 2004 to 2017, and the ART regimens used at that time may not be as effective as current regimens.

Concerning this clone itself: Its recognized antigen is unknown. Base-call qualities are not available, and no considerably larger clone is one nucleotide away.

V was cut back by 0 bases and J by 4 bases, leaving a gap of 19 bases between them. CDR1 is given as SGHNT and CDR2 as YYREEE, both from the germline V gene (reference sequence). The CDR3 goes from the cysteine to the phenylalanine over 17 residues. The only DNA kept is the CDR3, 51 bases in frame from the first base. The immunoSEQ hsTCRB v3.0 assay was used at survey level resolution for TRB variable region sequencing. The target sequencing depth for TRB was roughly 35,000-50,000 T-cell genomes per sample. TRB libraries were pooled and sequenced on an Illumina MiSeq using a v3 150-cycle kit. Per the authors' processing: Repertoire analysis ran in R within a reproducible Nextflow workflow covering QC, data transformation and analysis. LymphoSeq2, an R package for exploring AIRR-Seq data, was used to implement custom analyses. A handful of samples that yielded fewer than 5000 total TRB sequences were excluded, so that 150 to 200 HIV repertoires were analyzed. Of the 188 retained HIV repertoires, about 61 were collected before and approximately 130 after ART initiation. Each repertoire was downsampled to 5000 TRB nucleotide sequences, and summary statistics were averaged across 100 downsampling iterations. TRB sequences were retained for analysis only if CDR3 regions of at least seven amino acids were present. Two measures captured diversity: a Shannon entropy-derived clonality score and the Gini coefficient. In the repertoire networks, any two of the top 5000 CDR3 amino acid sequences were connected whenever the two sequences differed by an edit distance of one. For TRB CDR3 amino acid sequences, antigen specificity groups and MHC restriction were predicted with GLIPH2. Known CMV, EBV, HIV or tissue antigen associations were flagged by matching CDR3 amino acid sequences against VDJdb and McPAS-TCR. Pre-ART, post-ART and control groups were compared with Wilcoxon signed-rank tests and Holm-Bonferroni correction. The source is immuneACCESS, and TCRdb retained only in-frame sequences with V and J called. Part of the clones is not carried over; for the studies checked, unresolved V genes explain less than half of this, and the remainder is unexplained. V and J calls and clone size come straight from that table; D and trimming were deduced from the DNA. The sample contains some 20,000 clones, around 78% of them found a single time. The top ten hold 7% to 8.5% of the sample.

Participants were included only if at least one PBMC sample before ART initiation and at least two post-ART samples were available. Treatment was received in the United States of America by all participants with HIV. Cryopreserved samples of about 0.95-11 million PBMC were thawed and washed before DNA extraction. At the time of the earliest PBMC sample, participants with HIV were aged between about 20 and 55 years. PBMC samples were contributed by each participant from 1-4 timepoints before ART initiation and 2-8 timepoints after ART initiation, with a median of 7 samples. Serial HIV viral load, CD4+ T-cell count, ART history and demographic data were obtained for every participant. Genomic DNA was extracted from unsorted PBMC with a Qiagen kit on a QIAcube, processed in batches of 12 samples.

The receptor's source is a middle-aged woman with HIV. Material: unsorted PBMCs, obtained at the start of antiretroviral therapy, before treatment. The chain joins TRBV5-4 to TRBJ1-2; no confident D gene assignment can be made. DNA sequence: TGTGCCAGCAGCTTGGCCACCGGGCCTACTATCTCCTATGGCTACACCTTC. Translated, it reads CASSLATGPTISYGYTF. Outside the CDR3, residues come from the reference TRBV5-4 and TRBJ1-2 proteins, so the full variable domain is: ETGVTQSPTHLIKTRGQQVTLRCSSQSGHNTVSWYQQALGQGPQFIFQYYREEENGRGNFPPRFSGLQFPNYSSELNVNALELDDSALYLCASSLATGPTISYGYTFGSGTRLTVV.